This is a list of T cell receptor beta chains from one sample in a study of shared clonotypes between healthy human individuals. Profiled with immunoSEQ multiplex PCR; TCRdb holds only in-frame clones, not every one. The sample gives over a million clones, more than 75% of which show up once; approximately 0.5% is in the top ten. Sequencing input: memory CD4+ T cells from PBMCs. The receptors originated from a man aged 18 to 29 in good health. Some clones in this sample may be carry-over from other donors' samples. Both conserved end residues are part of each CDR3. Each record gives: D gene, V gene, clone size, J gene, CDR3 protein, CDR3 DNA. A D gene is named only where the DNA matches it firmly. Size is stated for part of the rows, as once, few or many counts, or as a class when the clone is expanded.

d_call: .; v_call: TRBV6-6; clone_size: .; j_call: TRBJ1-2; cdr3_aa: CASSYEVYGYTF; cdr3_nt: TGTGCCAGCAGTTACGAGGTTTATGGCTACACCTTC
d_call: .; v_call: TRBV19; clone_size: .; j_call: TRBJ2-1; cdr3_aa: CASSIDPVYNEQFF; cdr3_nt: TGTGCCAGTAGTATAGACCCCGTCTACAATGAGCAGTTCTTC
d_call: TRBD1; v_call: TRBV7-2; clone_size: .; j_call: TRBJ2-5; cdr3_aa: CASSRRQGVLEETQYF; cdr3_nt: TGTGCCAGCAGCCGAAGACAGGGGGTGCTAGAAGAGACCCAGTACTTC
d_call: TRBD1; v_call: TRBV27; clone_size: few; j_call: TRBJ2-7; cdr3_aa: CASSPLGQGSYEQYF; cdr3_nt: TGTGCCAGCAGTCCCCTGGGACAGGGCTCCTACGAGCAGTACTTC
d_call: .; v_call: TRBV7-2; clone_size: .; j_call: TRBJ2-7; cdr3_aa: CASSLVDWGSEQYF; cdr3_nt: TGTGCCAGCAGCTTAGTGGATTGGGGAAGCGAGCAGTACTTC
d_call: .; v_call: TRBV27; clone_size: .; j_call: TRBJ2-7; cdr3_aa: CASSRGRAYEQYF; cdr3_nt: TGTGCCAGCAGTCGTGGACGGGCCTACGAGCAGTACTTC
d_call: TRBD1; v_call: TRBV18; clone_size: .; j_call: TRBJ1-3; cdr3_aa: CASSTGTASGNTIYF; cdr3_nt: TGTGCCAGCTCAACGGGGACAGCCTCTGGAAACACCATATATTTT
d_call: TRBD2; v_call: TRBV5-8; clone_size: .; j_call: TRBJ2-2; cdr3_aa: CASSFGTGTSGENTGELFF; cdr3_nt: TGTGCCAGCAGCTTCGGGACCGGGACTAGCGGGGAGAACACCGGGGAGCTGTTTTTT
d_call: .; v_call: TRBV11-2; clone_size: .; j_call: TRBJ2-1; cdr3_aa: CASSHSRARGQGEQFF; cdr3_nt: TGTGCCAGCAGCCACAGCCGGGCTCGCGGGCAGGGTGAGCAGTTCTTC
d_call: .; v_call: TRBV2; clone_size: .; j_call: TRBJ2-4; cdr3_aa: CASSEGNIQYF; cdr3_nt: TGTGCCAGCAGTGAGGGAAACATTCAGTACTTC
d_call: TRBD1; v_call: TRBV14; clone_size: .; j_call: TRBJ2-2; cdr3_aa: CASSQFQGADTGELFF; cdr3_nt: TGTGCCAGCAGCCAGTTTCAGGGGGCGGACACCGGGGAGCTGTTTTTT
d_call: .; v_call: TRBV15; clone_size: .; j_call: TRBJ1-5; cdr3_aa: CATSRDLATGNQPQHF; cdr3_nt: TGTGCCACCAGCAGAGATCTAGCGACAGGCAATCAGCCCCAGCATTTT
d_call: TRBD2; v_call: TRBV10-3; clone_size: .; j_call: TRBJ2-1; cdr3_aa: CAISRGTSGSGDEQFF; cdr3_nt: TGTGCCATCAGTCGCGGGACTAGCGGGAGCGGTGATGAGCAGTTCTTC
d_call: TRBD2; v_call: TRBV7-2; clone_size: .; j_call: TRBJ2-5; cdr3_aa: CASSFSGFQETQYF; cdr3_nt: TGTGCCAGCAGCTTTAGCGGGTTCCAAGAGACCCAGTACTTC
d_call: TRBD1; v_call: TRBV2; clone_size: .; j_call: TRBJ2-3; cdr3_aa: CASSPGQGSDTQYF; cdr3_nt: TGTGCCAGCAGCCCTGGACAGGGCTCAGATACGCAGTATTTT
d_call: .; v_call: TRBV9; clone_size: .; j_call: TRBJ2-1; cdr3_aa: CASSVELGGVFNNEQFF; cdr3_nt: TGTGCCAGCAGCGTAGAGTTAGGGGGTGTTTTTAACAATGAGCAGTTCTTC
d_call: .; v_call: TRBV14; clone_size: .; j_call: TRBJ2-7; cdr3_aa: CASSQDTAGREQYF; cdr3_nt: TGTGCCAGCAGCCAAGATACGGCAGGGCGGGAGCAGTACTTC
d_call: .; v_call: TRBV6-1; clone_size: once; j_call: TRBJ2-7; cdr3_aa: CASSEWREVTYEQYF; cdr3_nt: TGTGCCAGCAGTGAATGGAGGGAAGTAACCTACGAGCAGTACTTC
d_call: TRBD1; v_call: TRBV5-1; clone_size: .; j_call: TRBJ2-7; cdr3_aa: CASSLKTGTGGYEQYF; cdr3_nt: TGCGCCAGCAGCCTGAAAACCGGGACAGGGGGCTACGAGCAGTACTTC
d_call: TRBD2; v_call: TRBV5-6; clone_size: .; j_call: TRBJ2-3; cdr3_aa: CASSLVAGAGDTQYF; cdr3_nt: TGTGCCAGCAGCTTGGTTGCGGGAGCGGGTGATACGCAGTATTTT
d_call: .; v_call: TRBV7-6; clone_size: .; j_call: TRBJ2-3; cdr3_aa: CASSLGERSTDTQYF; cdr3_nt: TGTGCCAGCAGCTTAGGGGAGCGTAGCACAGATACGCAGTATTTT
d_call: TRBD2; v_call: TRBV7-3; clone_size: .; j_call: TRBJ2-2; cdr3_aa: CASSPTRTSGDTGELFF; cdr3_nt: TGTGCCAGCAGCCCGACCCGGACTAGCGGGGACACCGGGGAGCTGTTTTTT
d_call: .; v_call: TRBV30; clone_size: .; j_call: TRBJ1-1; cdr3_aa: CAWSLQAGGNTEAFF; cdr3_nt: TGTGCCTGGAGCCTCCAGGCTGGCGGGAACACTGAAGCTTTCTTT
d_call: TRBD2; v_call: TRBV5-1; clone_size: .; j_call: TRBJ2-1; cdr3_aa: CASSLDAGGPGDEQFF; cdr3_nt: TGCGCCAGCAGCTTGGATGCGGGAGGGCCTGGAGATGAGCAGTTCTTC
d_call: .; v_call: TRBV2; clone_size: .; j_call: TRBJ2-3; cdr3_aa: CASSEAGGQYF; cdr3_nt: TGTGCCAGCAGTGAAGCGGGAGGACAGTATTTT
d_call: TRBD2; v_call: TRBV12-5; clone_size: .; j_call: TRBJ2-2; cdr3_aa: CASGFGLAGPTGELFF; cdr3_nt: TGTGCTAGTGGTTTCGGTCTAGCGGGTCCTACCGGGGAGCTGTTTTTT
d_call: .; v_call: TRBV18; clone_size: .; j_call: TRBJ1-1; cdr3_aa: CASSLQKQGNTEAFF; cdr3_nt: TGTGCCAGCTCACTACAGAAACAGGGGAACACTGAAGCTTTCTTT
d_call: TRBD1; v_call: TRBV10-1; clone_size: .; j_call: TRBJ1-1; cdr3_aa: CASRQGVSTEAFF; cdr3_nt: TGCGCCAGCAGACAGGGGGTTAGCACTGAAGCTTTCTTT
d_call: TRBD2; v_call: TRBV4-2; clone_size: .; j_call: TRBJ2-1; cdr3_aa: CASSQGPPGLAGPSYNEQFF; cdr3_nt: TGTGCCAGCAGCCAAGGTCCTCCGGGACTAGCGGGACCATCCTACAATGAGCAGTTCTTC
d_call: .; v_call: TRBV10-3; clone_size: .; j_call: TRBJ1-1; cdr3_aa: CAISPQGGTEAFF; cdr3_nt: TGTGCCATCAGTCCGCAAGGGGGCACTGAAGCTTTCTTT
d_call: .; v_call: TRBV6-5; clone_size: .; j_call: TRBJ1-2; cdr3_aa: CASSSAPGGGFYGYTF; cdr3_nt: TGTGCCAGCAGTTCTGCACCTGGGGGTGGATTCTATGGCTACACCTTC
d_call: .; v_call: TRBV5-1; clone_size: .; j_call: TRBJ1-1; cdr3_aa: CASSLLGSVSGNTEAFF; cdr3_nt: TGCGCCAGCAGCTTGTTGGGAAGCGTCTCGGGGAACACTGAAGCTTTCTTT
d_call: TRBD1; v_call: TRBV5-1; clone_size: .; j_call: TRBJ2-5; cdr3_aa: CASSLSGTGARETQYF; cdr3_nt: TGCGCCAGCTCGCTTTCCGGGACAGGGGCACGGGAGACCCAGTACTTC
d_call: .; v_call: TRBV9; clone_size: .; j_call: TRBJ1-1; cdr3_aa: CASSKTTGEAFF; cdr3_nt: TGTGCCAGCAGCAAGACGACGGGGGAAGCTTTCTTT
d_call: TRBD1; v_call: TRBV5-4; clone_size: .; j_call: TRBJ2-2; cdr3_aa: CASSKKQGAGTGELFF; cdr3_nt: TGTGCCAGCAGCAAAAAACAGGGGGCTGGCACCGGGGAGCTGTTTTTT
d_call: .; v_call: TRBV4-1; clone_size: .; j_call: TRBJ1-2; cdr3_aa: CASSQAGDNYGYTF; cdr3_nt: TGCGCCAGCAGCCAAGCAGGGGACAACTATGGCTACACCTTC
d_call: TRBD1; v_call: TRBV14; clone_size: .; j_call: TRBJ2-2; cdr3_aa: CASSPQPGTGGAGNTGELFF; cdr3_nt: TGTGCCAGCAGCCCTCAGCCCGGGACAGGGGGCGCAGGGAACACCGGGGAGCTGTTTTTT
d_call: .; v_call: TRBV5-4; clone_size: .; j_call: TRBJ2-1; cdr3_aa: CASSLDGGGDEQFF; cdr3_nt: TGTGCCAGCAGCCTCGACGGAGGAGGGGATGAGCAGTTCTTC
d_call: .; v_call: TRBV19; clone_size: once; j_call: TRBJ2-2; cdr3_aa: CASSTYDRELFF; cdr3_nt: TGTGCCAGTAGTACTTACGACCGGGAGCTGTTTTTT
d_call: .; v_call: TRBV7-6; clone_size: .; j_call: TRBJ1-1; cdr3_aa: CASSLSRDTRKGAFF; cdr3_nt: TGTGCCAGCAGTTTGTCCCGGGACACCCGGAAGGGAGCTTTCTTT
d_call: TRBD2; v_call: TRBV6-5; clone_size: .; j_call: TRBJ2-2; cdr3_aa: CATLGLAGSGELFF; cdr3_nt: TGTGCCACCTTGGGACTAGCGGGATCCGGGGAGCTGTTTTTT
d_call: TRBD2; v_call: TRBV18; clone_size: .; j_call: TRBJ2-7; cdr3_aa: CASSPGTSYHEQYF; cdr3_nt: TGTGCCAGCTCGCCCGGGACTAGTTACCACGAGCAGTACTTC
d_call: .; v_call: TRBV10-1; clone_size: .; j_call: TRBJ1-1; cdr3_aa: CASRWRDTEAFF; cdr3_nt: TGCGCCAGCAGATGGAGGGACACTGAAGCTTTCTTT
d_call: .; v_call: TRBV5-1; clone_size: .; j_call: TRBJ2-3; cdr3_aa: CASRKDKDTQYF; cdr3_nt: TGCGCCAGCCGGAAGGACAAAGATACGCAGTATTTT
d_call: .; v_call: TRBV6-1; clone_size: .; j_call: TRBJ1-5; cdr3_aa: CASSDRQKAQPQHF; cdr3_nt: TGTGCCAGCAGTGACAGACAAAAGGCTCAGCCCCAGCATTTT
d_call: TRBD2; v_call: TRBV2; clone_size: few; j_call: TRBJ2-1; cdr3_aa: CASSTGTSGPWGQFF; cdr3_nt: TGTGCCAGCAGTACCGGGACTAGCGGACCGTGGGGGCAGTTCTTC
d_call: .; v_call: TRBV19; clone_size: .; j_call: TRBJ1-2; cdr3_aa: CASSIPTRGLANYGYTF; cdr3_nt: TGTGCCAGTAGTATCCCTACCAGGGGCCTAGCTAACTATGGCTACACCTTC
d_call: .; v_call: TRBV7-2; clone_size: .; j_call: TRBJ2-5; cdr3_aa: CASSPGPKETQYF; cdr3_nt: TGTGCCAGCAGCCCGGGACCGAAAGAGACCCAGTACTTC
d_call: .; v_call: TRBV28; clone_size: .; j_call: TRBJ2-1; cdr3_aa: CATKIGAYNEQFF; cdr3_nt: TGTGCCACGAAGATCGGGGCCTACAATGAGCAGTTCTTC
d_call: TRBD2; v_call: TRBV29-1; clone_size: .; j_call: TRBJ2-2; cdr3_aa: CSGSGTWTGELFF; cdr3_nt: TGCAGCGGTAGCGGGACGTGGACCGGGGAGCTGTTTTTT